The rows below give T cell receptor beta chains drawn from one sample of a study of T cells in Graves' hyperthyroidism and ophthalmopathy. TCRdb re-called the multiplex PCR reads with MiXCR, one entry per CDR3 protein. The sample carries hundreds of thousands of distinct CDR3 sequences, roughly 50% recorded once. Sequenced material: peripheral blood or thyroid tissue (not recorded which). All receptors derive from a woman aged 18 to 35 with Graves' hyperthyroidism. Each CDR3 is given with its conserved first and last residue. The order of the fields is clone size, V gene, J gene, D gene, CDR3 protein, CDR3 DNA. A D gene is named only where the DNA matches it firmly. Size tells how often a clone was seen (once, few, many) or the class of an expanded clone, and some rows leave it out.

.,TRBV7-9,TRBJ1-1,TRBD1,CASRLDRGRDTEAFF,TGTGCCAGCAGACTAGACAGGGGGCGGGACACTGAAGCTTTCTTT
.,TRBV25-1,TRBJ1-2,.,CASSDSDRCGYTF,TGTGCCAGCAGCGACTCTGACAGGTGTGGCTACACCTTC
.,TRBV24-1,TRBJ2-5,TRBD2,CATSDFGLAEETQYF,TGTGCCACCAGTGACTTCGGACTAGCGGAAGAGACCCAGTACTTC
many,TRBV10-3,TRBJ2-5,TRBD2,CAISASGRRGETQYF,TGTGCCATCAGTGCTAGCGGGAGGAGGGGAGAGACCCAGTACTTC
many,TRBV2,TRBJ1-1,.,CASSVRPLMNTEAFF,TGTGCCAGCAGTGTTAGGCCCTTGATGAACACTGAAGCTTTCTTT
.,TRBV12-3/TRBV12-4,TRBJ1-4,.,CASSLGRAGEKLFF,TGTGCCAGCAGTTTAGGCAGGGCTGGTGAAAAACTGTTTTTT
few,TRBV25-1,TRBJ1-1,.,CASNTDNTEAFF,TGTGCCAGCAATACAGATAACACTGAAGCTTTCTTT
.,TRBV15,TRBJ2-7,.,CATSDPGGEQYF,TGTGCCACCAGTGATCCCGGCGGGGAGCAGTACTTC
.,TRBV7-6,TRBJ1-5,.,CASSLLQASNQPQHF,TGTGCCAGCAGCTTATTACAGGCTAGCAATCAGCCCCAGCATTTT
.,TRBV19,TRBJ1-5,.,CASWDFNQPQHF,TGTGCCAGTTGGGATTTCAATCAGCCCCAGCATTTT
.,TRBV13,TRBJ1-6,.,CASVRTGNSPLHF,TGTGCCAGCGTCCGGACCGGGAATTCACCCCTCCACTTT
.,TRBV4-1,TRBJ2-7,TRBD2,CASSRDLLALTYEQYF,TGCGCCAGCAGCCGAGATTTACTAGCGCTGACTTACGAGCAGTACTTC
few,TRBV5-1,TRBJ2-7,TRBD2,CASSIGTSGETYEQYF,TGCGCCAGCAGCATAGGGACTAGCGGGGAAACCTACGAGCAGTACTTC
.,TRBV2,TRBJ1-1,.,CASRNQGMNTEAFF,TGTGCCAGCAGGAACCAGGGAATGAACACTGAAGCTTTCTTT
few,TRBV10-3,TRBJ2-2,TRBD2,CAISERWTSGRTTNTGELFF,TGTGCCATCAGTGAGCGGTGGACTAGCGGGAGGACAACGAACACCGGGGAGCTGTTTTTT
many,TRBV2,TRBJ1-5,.,CASRPGGNQPQHF,TGTGCCAGCAGGCCAGGGGGCAATCAGCCCCAGCATTTT